This T cell receptor (beta chain) was documented in a study of CD8 T cells in ankylosing spondylitis. There are a few counts of this clonotype. No antigen is known for it. The CDR3 has 13 residues. V gave up 5 bases and J gave up 6 bases, with 11 bases separating them. Germline V gives CDR1 LNHDA, CDR2 SQIVND (reference sequence). Study-level results: CD8+ by phenotype, disease-linked clones were relatively rare in peripheral blood. Seemingly distinctive of ankylosing spondylitis blood was a TCR beta motif formed by eight highly homologous variants.

For TCR beta, libraries came from quantitative 5'-RACE with molecular barcodes. TCRdb reprocessed the 5' RACE reads with MiXCR, giving one entry per CDR3 protein. The top ten clones hold around 5.1% of a sample with about 210,000 distinct CDR3 sequences, around 8% of them seen once. This receptor was taken from a female donor with ankylosing spondylitis or in good health (not recorded which). What was sequenced was blood, either unsorted or a sorted T cell fraction (not recorded which). J is TRBJ2-1 and V is TRBV19; TRBD1 might be the D (5 bases). The CDR3: CASSVGRVNEQFF. CDR3 nucleotides: TGTGCCAGTAGTGTCGGCAGGGTCAATGAGCAGTTCTTC.